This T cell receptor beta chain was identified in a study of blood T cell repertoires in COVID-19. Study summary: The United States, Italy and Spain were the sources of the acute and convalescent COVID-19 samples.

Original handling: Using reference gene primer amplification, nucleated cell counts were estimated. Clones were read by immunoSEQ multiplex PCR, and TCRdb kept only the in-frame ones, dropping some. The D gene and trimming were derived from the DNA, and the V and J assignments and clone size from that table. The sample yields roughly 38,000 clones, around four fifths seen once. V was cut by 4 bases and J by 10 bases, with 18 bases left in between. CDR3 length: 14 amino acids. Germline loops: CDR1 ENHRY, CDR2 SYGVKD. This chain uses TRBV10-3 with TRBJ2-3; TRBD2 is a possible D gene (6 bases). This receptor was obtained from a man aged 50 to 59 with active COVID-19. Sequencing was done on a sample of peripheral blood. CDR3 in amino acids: CAISVGLAMVAQYF. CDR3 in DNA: TGTGCCATCAGTGTGGGGCTAGCGATGGTTGCGCAGTATTTT.